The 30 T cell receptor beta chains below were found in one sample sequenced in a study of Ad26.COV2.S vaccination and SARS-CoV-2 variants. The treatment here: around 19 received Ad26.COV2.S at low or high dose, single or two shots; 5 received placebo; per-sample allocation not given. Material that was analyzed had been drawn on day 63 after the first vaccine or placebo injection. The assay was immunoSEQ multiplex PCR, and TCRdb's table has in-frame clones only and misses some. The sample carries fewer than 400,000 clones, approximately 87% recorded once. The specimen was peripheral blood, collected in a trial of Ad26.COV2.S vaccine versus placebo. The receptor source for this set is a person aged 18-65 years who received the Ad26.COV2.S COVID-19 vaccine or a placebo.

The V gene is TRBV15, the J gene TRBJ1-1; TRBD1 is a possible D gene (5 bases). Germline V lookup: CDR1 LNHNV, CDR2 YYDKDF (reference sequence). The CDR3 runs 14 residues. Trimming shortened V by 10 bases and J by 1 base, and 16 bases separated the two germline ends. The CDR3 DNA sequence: TGTGCCATTAAACAGGACACATCGAACACTGAAGCTTTCTTT. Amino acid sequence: CAIKQDTSNTEAFF.

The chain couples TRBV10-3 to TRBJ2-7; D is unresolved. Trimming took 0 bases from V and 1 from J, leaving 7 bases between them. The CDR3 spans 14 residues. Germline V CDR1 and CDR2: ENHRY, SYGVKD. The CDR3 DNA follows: TGTGCCATCAGTGAGTCCCAGGCATCCTACGAGCAGTACTTC. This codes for CAISESQASYEQYF.

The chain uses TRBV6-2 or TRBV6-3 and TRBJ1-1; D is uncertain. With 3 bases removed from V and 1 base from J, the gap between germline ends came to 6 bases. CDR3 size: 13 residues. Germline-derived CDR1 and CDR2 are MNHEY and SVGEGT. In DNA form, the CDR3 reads TGTGCCAGCAGTTATTTAGGGAACACTGAAGCTTTCTTT. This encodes CASSYLGNTEAFF.

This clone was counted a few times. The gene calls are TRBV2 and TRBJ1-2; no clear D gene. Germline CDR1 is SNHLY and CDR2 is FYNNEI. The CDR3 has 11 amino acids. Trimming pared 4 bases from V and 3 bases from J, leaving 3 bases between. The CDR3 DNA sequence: TGTGCCAGCAGTGCATACTATGGCTACACCTTC. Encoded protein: CASSAYYGYTF.

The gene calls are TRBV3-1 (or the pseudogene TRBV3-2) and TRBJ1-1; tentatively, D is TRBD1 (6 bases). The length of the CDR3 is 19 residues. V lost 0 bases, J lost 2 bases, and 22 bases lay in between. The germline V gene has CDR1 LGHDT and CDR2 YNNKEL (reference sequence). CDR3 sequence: CASSQEGVWGLGFNTEAFF. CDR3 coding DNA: TGTGCCAGCAGCCAAGAAGGGGTGTGGGGGCTAGGTTTTAACACTGAAGCTTTCTTT.

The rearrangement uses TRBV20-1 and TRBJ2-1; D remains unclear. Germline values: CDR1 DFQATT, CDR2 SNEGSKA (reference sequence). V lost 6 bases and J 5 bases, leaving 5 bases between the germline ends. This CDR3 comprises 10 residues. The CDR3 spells CSAINNEQFF. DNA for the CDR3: TGCAGTGCCATAAACAATGAGCAGTTCTTC.

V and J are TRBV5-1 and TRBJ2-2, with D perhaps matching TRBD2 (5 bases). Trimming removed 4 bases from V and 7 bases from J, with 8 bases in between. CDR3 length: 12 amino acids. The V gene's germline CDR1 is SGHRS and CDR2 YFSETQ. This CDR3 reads CASSPAGGELFF. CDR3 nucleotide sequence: TGCGCCAGCAGCCCTGCGGGCGGGGAGCTGTTTTTT.

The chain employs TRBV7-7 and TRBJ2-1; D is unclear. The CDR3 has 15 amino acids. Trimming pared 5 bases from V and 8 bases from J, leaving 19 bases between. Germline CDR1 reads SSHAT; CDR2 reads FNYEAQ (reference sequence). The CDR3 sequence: CASSLLPRVGDEQFF. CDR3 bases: TGTGCCAGCAGCCTACTCCCCCGGGTTGGGGATGAGCAGTTCTTC.

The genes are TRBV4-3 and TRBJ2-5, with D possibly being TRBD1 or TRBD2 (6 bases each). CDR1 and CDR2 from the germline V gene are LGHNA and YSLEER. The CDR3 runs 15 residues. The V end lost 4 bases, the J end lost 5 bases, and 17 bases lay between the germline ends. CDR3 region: CASSPSPGGAETQYF. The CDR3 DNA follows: TGCGCCAGCAGCCCCTCCCCCGGGGGCGCGGAGACCCAGTACTTC.

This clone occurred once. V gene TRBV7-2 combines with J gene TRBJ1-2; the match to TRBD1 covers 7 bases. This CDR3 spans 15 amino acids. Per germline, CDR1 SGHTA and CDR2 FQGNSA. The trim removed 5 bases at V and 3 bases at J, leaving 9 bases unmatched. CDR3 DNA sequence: TGTGCCAGCAGCCCGCAAAAGACAGGGTACTATGGCTACACCTTC. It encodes CASSPQKTGYYGYTF. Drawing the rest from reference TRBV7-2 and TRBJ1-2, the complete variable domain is GAGVSQSPSNKVTEKGKDVELRCDPISGHTALYWYRQSLGQGLEFLIYFQGNSAPDKSGLPSDRFSAERTGGSVSTLTIQRTQQEDSAVYLCASSPQKTGYYGYTFGSGTRLTVV.

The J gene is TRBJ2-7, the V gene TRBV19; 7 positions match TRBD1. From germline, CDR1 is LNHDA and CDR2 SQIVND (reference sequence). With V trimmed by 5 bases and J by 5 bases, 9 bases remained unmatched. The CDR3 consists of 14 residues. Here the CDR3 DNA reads TGTGCCAGTAGTTCCTGGACAGGAATCAACGAGCAGTACTTC. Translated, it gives CASSSWTGINEQYF.

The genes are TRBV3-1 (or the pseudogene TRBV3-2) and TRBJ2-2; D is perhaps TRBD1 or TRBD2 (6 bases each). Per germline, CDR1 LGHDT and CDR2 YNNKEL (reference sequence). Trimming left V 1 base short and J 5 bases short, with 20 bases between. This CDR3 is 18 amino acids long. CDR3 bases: TGTGCCAGCAGCCAAGGGAGCTGGGGGGCCAAGGGTACCGGGGAGCTGTTTTTT. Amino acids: CASSQGSWGAKGTGELFF.

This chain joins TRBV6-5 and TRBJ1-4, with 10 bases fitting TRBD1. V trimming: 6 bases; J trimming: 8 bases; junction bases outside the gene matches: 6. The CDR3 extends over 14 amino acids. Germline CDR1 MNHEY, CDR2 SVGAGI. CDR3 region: CASSWDRGGEKLFF. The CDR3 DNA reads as TGTGCCAGCAGCTGGGACAGGGGAGGCGAAAAACTGTTTTTT.

Written as DNA, the CDR3 is TGTGCCAGCAGCGTAACCTCGGGGTTAGCTAATGAAAAACTGTTTTTT. It codes for CASSVTSGLANEKLFF. This chain joins TRBV9 and TRBJ1-4; D call uncertain. In germline, CDR1 is SGDLS, CDR2 YYNGEE. The ends were cut back, 1 base at V and 3 bases at J, with 13 bases in the middle. The CDR3 is 16 residues long.

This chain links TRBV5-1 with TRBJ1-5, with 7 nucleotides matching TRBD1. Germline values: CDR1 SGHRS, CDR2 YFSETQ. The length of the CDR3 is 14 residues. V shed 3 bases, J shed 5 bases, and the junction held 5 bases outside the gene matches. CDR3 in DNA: TGCGCCAGCAGCTCATCAGGGGGGGATCAGCCCCAGCATTTT. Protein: CASSSSGGDQPQHF.

CDR3 amino acids: CASSFCRQIYEQYV. The CDR3 DNA reads TGTGCCAGCAGCTTTTGTCGGCAGATCTACGAGCAGTACGTC. This chain joins TRBV7-8 and TRBJ2-7, with unresolved D. This CDR3 is 14 amino acids long. Trimming cost V 3 bases and J 3 bases, with 12 bases left between them. The germline V gene has CDR1 SGHVS and CDR2 FQNEAQ.

CDR3 amino acids: CASSLEGKLFF. CDR3 nucleotides: TGTGCCAGCAGCTTAGAGGGAAAACTGTTTTTT. The V call is TRBV7-9, the J call TRBJ1-4; D remains ambiguous. V dropped 1 base and J dropped 10 bases, with 4 bases sitting between them. The CDR3 runs 11 residues. In germline, CDR1 is SEHNR, CDR2 FQNEAQ (reference sequence).

CDR3 sequence reads: CASSQDRGGYTDTQYF. The CDR3 region has the DNA TGCGCCAGCAGCCAAGACAGGGGGGGCTACACAGATACGCAGTATTTT. The chain is built from TRBV4-3 and TRBJ2-3, with D tentatively TRBD1 or TRBD2 (7 bases each). The CDR3 consists of 16 residues. CDR1 is LGHNA and CDR2 is YSLEER in the germline V gene. Trimming removed 0 bases from V and 2 bases from J, with 12 bases in between.

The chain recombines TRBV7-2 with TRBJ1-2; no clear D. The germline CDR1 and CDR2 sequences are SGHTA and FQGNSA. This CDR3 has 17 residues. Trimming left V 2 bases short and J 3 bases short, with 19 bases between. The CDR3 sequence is CASSLPSQIKWDYGYTF. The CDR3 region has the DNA TGTGCCAGCAGCTTACCGAGCCAGATAAAATGGGACTATGGCTACACCTTC.

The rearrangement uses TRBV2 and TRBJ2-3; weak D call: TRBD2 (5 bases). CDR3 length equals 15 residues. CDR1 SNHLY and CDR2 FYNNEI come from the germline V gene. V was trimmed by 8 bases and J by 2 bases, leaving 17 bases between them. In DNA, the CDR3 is TGTGCCAGCCGAGGACTTCTTGACTCCACAGATACGCAGTATTTT. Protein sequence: CASRGLLDSTDTQYF.

CDR3 protein: CATSRDRTSGQETQYF. The CDR3 DNA follows: TGTGCCACCAGCAGAGATAGGACTAGCGGCCAAGAGACCCAGTACTTC. The chain links TRBV15 to TRBJ2-5; 10 nucleotides match TRBD2. The CDR3 has 16 residues. Germline-derived CDR1 and CDR2 are LNHNV and YYDKDF (reference sequence). Trimming cost V 0 bases and J 1 base; bases outside gene matches: 2.

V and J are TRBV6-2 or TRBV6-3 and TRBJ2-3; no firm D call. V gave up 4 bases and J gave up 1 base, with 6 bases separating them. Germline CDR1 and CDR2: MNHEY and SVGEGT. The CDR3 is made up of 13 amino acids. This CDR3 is CASSFWGTDTQYF. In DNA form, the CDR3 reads TGTGCCAGCAGTTTTTGGGGCACAGATACGCAGTATTTT.

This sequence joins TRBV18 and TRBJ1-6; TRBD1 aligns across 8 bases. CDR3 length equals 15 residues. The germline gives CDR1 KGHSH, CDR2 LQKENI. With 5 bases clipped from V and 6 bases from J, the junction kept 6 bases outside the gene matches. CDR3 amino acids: CASSFQGAVNSPLHF. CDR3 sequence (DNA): TGTGCCAGCTCATTTCAGGGGGCAGTTAATTCACCCCTCCACTTT.

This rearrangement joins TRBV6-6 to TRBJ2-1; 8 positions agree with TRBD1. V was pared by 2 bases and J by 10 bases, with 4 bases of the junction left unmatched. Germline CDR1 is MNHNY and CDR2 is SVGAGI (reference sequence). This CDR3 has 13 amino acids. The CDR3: CASSYTAGGEQFF. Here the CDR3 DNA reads TGTGCCAGCAGTTACACAGCAGGGGGCGAGCAGTTCTTC.

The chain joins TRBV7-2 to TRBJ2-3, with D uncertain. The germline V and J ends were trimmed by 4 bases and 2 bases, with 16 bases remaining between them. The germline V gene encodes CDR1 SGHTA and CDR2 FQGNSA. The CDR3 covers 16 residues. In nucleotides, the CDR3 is TGTGCCAGCAGCTCCCGGCCCCGGGCGTACACAGATACGCAGTATTTT. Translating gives CASSSRPRAYTDTQYF.

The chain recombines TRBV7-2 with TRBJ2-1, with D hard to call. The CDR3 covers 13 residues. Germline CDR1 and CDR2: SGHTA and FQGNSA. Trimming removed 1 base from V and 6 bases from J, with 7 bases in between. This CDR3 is CASSLVYPNEQFF. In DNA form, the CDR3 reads TGTGCCAGCAGCTTAGTATACCCCAATGAGCAGTTCTTC.

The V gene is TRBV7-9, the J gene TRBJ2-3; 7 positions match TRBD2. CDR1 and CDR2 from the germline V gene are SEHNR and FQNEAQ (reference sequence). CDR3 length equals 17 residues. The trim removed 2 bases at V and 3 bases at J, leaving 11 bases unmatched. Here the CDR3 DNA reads TGTGCCAGCAGCTTACGCTCGGGGGGAGAAGGGACAGATACGCAGTATTTT. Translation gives CASSLRSGGEGTDTQYF.

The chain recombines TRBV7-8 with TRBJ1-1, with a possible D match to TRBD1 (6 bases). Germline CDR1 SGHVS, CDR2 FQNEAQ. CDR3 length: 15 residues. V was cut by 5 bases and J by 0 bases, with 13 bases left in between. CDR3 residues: CASSLQGRMNTEAFF. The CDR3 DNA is TGTGCCAGCAGCCTACAGGGTCGCATGAACACTGAAGCTTTCTTT. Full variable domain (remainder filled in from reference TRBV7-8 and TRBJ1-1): GAGVSQSPRYKVAKRGQDVALRCDPISGHVSLFWYQQALGQGPEFLTYFQNEAQLDKSGLPSDRFFAERPEGSVSTLKIQRTQQEDSAVYLCASSLQGRMNTEAFFGQGTRLTVV.

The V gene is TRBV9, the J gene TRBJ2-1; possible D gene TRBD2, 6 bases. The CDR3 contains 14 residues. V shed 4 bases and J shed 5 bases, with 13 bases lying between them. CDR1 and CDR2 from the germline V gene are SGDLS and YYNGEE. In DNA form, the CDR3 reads TGTGCCAGCAGCCCCGGGGGTAGCAACAATGAGCAGTTCTTC. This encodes CASSPGGSNNEQFF.

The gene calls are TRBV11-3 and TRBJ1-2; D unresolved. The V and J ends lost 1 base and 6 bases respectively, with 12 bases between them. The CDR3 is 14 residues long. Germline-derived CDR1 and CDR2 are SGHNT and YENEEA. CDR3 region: CASSLGLGSDGYTF. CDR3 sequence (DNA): TGTGCCAGCAGCTTAGGCCTCGGTTCGGATGGCTACACCTTC.